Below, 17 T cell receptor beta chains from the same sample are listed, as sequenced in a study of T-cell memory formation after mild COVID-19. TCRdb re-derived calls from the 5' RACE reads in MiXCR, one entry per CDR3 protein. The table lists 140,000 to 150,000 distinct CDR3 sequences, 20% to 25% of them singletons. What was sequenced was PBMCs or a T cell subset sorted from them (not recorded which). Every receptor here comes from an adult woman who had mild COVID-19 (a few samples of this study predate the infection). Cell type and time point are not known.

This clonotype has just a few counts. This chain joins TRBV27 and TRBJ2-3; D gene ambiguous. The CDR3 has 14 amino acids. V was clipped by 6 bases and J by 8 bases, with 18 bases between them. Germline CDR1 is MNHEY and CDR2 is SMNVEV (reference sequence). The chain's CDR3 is CASRVYGSGSTQYF. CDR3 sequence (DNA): TGTGCCAGCAGGGTCTATGGTAGTGGCTCTACGCAGTATTTT.

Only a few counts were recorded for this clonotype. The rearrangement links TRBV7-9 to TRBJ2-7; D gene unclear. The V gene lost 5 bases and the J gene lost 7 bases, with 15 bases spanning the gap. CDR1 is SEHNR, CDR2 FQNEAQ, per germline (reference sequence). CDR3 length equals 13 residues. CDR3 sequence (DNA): TGTGCCAGCAGCCCCTTAGGTCTGGAGGAGCAGTACTTC. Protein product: CASSPLGLEEQYF.

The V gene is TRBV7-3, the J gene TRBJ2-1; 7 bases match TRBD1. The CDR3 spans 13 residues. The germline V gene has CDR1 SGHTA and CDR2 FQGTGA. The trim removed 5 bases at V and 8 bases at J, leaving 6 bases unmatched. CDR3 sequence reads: CASSPGGFDEQFF. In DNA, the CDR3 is TGTGCCAGCAGCCCAGGGGGTTTCGATGAGCAGTTCTTC.

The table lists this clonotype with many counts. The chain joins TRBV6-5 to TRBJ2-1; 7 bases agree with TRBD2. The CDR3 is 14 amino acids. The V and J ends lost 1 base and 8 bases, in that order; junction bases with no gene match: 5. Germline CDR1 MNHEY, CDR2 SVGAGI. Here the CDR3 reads CASSYWASGYEQFF. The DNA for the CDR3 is TGTGCCAGCAGTTACTGGGCTAGCGGTTATGAGCAGTTCTTC.

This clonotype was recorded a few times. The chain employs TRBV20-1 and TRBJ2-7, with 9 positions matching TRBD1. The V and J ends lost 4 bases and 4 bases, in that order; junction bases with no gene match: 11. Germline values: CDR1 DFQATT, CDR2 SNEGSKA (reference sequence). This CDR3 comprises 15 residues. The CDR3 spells CSAIPSGTGTYEQYF. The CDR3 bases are TGCAGTGCTATCCCCTCCGGGACAGGGACTTACGAGCAGTACTTC.

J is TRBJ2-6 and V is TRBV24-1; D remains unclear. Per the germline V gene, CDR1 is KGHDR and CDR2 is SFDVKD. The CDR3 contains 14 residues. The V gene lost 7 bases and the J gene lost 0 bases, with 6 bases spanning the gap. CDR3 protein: CATSSLSGANVLTF. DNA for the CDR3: TGTGCCACCAGCTCTCTCTCTGGGGCCAACGTCCTGACTTTC.

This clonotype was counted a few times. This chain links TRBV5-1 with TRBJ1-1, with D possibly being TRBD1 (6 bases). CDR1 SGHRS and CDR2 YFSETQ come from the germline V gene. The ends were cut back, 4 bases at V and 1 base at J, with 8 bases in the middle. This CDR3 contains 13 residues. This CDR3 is CASSVDRNTEAFF. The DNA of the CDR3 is TGCGCCAGCAGCGTGGACAGGAACACTGAAGCTTTCTTT.

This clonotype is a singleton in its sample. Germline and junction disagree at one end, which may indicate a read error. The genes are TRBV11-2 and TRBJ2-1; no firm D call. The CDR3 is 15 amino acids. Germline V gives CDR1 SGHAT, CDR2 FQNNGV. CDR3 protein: CSSSRAYDPENEQFF. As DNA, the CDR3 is TGTTCCAGCAGCCGCGCCTATGACCCCGAAAATGAGCAGTTCTTC.

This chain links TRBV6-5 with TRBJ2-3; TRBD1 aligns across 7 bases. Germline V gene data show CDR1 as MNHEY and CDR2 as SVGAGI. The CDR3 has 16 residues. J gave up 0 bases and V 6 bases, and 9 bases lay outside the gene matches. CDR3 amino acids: CASRTGLITSTDTQYF. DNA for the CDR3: TGTGCCAGCAGGACAGGGCTGATCACTAGCACAGATACGCAGTATTTT.

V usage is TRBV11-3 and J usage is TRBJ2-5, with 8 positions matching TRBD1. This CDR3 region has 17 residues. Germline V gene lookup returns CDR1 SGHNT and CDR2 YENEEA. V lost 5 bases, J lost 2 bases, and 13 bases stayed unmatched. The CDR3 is CASSTLRQGKRQETQYF. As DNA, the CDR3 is TGTGCCAGCAGCACACTCCGACAGGGGAAGAGACAAGAGACCCAGTACTTC. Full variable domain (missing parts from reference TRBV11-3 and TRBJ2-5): EAGVVQSPRYKIIEKKQPVAFWCNPISGHNTLYWYLQNLGQGPELLIRYENEEAVDDSQLPKDRFSAERLKGVDSTLKIQPAELGDSAVYLCASSTLRQGKRQETQYFGPGTRLLVL.

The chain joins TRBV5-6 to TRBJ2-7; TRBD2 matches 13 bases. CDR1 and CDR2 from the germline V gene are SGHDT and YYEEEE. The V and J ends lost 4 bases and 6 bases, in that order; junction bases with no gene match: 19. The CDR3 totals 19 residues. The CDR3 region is CASSQSGLAGVARSREQYF. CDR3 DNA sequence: TGTGCCAGCAGCCAGAGTGGACTAGCGGGAGTCGCCCGGAGTCGCGAGCAGTACTTC. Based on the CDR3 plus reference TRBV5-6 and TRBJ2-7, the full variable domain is DAGVTQSPTHLIKTRGQQVTLRCSPKSGHDTVSWYQQALGQGPQFIFQYYEEEERQRGNFPDRFSGHQFPNYSSELNVNALLLGDSALYLCASSQSGLAGVARSREQYFGPGTRLTVT.

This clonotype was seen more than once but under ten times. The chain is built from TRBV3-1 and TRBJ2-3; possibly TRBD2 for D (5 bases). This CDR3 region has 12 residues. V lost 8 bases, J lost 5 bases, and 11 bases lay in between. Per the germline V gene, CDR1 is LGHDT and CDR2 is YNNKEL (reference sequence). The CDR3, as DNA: TGTGCCAGCGAGGGCCTTGGAGATACGCAGTATTTT. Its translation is CASEGLGDTQYF.

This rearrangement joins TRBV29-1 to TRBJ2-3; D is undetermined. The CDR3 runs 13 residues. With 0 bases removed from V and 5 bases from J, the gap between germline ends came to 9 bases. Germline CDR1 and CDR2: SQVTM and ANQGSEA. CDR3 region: CSVEDLQVDTQYF. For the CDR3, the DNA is TGCAGCGTTGAAGATCTTCAGGTAGATACGCAGTATTTT.

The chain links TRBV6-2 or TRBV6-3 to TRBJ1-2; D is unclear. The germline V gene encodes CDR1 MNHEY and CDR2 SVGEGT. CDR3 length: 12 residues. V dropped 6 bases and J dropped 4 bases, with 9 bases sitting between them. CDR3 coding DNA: TGTGCCAGCAGCCGCCCGGCCTATGGCTACACCTTC. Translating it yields CASSRPAYGYTF.

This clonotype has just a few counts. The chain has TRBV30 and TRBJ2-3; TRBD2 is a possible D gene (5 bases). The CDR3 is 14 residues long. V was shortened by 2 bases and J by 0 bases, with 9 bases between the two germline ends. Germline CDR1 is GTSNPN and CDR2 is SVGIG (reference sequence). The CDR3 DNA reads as TGTGCCTGGAGTAGGGAGTCTAGCACAGATACGCAGTATTTT. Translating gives CAWSRESSTDTQYF.

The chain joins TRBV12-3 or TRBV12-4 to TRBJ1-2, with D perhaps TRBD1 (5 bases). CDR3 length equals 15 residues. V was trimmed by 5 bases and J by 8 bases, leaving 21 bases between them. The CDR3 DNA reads TGTGCCAGCAGTCCCACCTCTGGGGGACTTGGGGGCTACACCTTC. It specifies CASSPTSGGLGGYTF.

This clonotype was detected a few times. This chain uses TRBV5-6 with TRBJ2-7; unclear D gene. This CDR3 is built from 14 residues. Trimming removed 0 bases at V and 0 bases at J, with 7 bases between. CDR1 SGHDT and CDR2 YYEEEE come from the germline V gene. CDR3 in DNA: TGTGCCAGCAGCTTGGAAAGGGTCTCCTACGAGCAGTACTTC. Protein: CASSLERVSYEQYF.